Listed here are 25 T cell receptor beta chains from one sample, sequenced in a study of cytomegalovirus exposure and HLA in healthy donors. The method was immunoSEQ multiplex PCR; TCRdb's version includes in-frame clones alone and lacks a portion of them. Here the sample spans 150,000 to 200,000 clones, less than 90% being singletons. The sequenced sample consisted of PBMCs. The origin of the receptors is a man aged 30-40 years in good health and CMV-seropositive.

In its sample, this clone was seen once. The chain carries TRBV4-1 and TRBJ2-5, with TRBD1 as a possible D gene (5 bases). Looked up from germline, CDR1 is MGHRA and CDR2 is YSYEKL. This CDR3 has 15 amino acids. Trimming took off 1 base at V and 4 bases at J, with 13 bases between the two ends. The CDR3 spells CASSQGPQGRETQYF. The DNA for the CDR3 is TGCGCCAGCAGCCAAGGCCCCCAGGGTAGAGAGACCCAGTACTTC.

The chain couples TRBV7-3 to TRBJ2-1; 7 bases map to TRBD2. V gave up 2 bases and J gave up 9 bases; unmatched junction bases: 10. The germline V gene encodes CDR1 SGHTA and CDR2 FQGTGA. The CDR3 spans 15 residues. The CDR3 DNA reads as TGTGCCAGCAGCTTAGCTAGCGGAGGAATGAGTGAGCAGTTCTTC. Its protein product is CASSLASGGMSEQFF.

The rearrangement uses TRBV27 and TRBJ1-6; 10 bases line up with TRBD1. The germline V gene encodes CDR1 MNHEY and CDR2 SMNVEV (reference sequence). V trimming: 4 bases; J trimming: 0 bases; junction bases outside the gene matches: 9. This CDR3 has 19 residues. The CDR3 spells CASSSTGGFLSSYNSPLHF. The CDR3 DNA sequence: TGTGCCAGCAGTTCGACAGGGGGCTTTCTCAGCTCCTATAATTCACCCCTCCACTTT.

The rearrangement joins TRBV7-2 to TRBJ1-2, with D maybe TRBD1 (6 bases). This CDR3 has 15 amino acids. V dropped 5 bases and J dropped 4 bases, with 17 bases sitting between them. Germline V lookup: CDR1 SGHTA, CDR2 FQGNSA. DNA for the CDR3: TGTGCCAGCAGCCCCCGACAGGAAATCCTCTATGGCTACACCTTC. Translation gives CASSPRQEILYGYTF.

This clone was seen only once. The chain recombines TRBV19 with TRBJ2-1; D is uncertain. V was clipped by 2 bases and J by 8 bases, with 13 bases between them. Germline CDR1 and CDR2: LNHDA and SQIVND (reference sequence). This CDR3 contains 14 residues. CDR3 sequence: CASSISPRRDEQFF. The CDR3, as DNA: TGTGCCAGTAGTATAAGCCCCCGGAGAGATGAGCAGTTCTTC. The full variable domain, in which reference TRBV19 and TRBJ2-1 provide the parts outside the CDR3, is DGGITQSPKYLFRKEGQNVTLSCEQNLNHDAMYWYRQDPGQGLRLIYYSQIVNDFQKGDIAEGYSVSREKKESFPLTVTSAQKNPTAFYLCASSISPRRDEQFFGPGTRLTVL.

The CDR3 DNA reads TGTGCCAGCAGTTTGGGACAGGGGCTCTACGAGCAGTACTTC. This codes for CASSLGQGLYEQYF. The chain links TRBV28 to TRBJ2-7; 10 bases are a match to TRBD1. The CDR3 loop spans 14 amino acids. V was clipped by 3 bases and J by 3 bases; unmatched bases: 2. The germline gives CDR1 MDHEN, CDR2 SYDVKM.

This chain uses TRBV27 with TRBJ1-6; D is possibly TRBD1 (6 bases). Trimming pared 6 bases from V and 4 bases from J, leaving 13 bases between. Germline V gene data show CDR1 as MNHEY and CDR2 as SMNVEV (reference sequence). The CDR3 is made up of 15 amino acids. The CDR3 DNA reads as TGTGCCAGCAGCCCCAAGGGACAATATAATTCACCCCTCCACTTT. Protein product: CASSPKGQYNSPLHF.

The chain combines TRBV5-1 with TRBJ2-2; D remains ambiguous. The germline gives CDR1 SGHRS, CDR2 YFSETQ. V lost 3 bases, J lost 1 base, and 10 bases lay in between. The CDR3 loop spans 15 amino acids. The CDR3 protein is CASSSWRMNTGELFF. The CDR3 nucleotides read TGCGCCAGCAGCTCGTGGCGGATGAACACCGGGGAGCTGTTTTTT.

V and J are TRBV30 and TRBJ2-1, with 7 bases aligning to TRBD2. The CDR3 consists of 13 residues. V lost 0 bases, J lost 7 bases, and 3 bases stayed unmatched. Germline CDR1 is GTSNPN and CDR2 is SVGIG (reference sequence). The CDR3 bases are TGTGCCTGGAGTGTACTGGGGGGGAATGAGCAGTTCTTC. Amino acids: CAWSVLGGNEQFF.

The V gene is TRBV15, the J gene TRBJ1-5; 9 positions match TRBD1. V was pared by 3 bases and J by 6 bases, with 6 bases of the junction left unmatched. Germline V gives CDR1 LNHNV, CDR2 YYDKDF (reference sequence). The CDR3 loop spans 15 amino acids. In DNA, the CDR3 is TGTGCCACCAGCAGTCACAGGGGGCTGGTTCAGCCCCAGCATTTT. Translation gives CATSSHRGLVQPQHF.

This chain joins TRBV9 and TRBJ1-3; possible D gene TRBD1, 6 bases. The germline V gene encodes CDR1 SGDLS and CDR2 YYNGEE. Trimming cost V 4 bases and J 0 bases, with 14 bases left between them. This CDR3 has 16 residues. The chain's CDR3 is CASSLNRVLSGNTIYF. The CDR3 DNA sequence: TGTGCCAGCAGCCTGAACAGGGTACTCTCTGGAAACACCATATATTTT.

The chain combines TRBV30 with TRBJ1-2; maybe TRBD1 (5 bases). Trimming took 5 bases from V and 0 from J, leaving 10 bases between them. Looked up from germline, CDR1 is GTSNPN and CDR2 is SVGIG (reference sequence). This CDR3 comprises 13 residues. The DNA for the CDR3 is TGTGCCTGGGTGACAGCTTCTAACTATGGCTACACCTTC. It yields the protein CAWVTASNYGYTF. The full variable domain, with the rest looked up from reference TRBV30 and TRBJ1-2, is SQTIHQWPATLVQPVGSPLSLECTVEGTSNPNLYWYRQAAGRGLQLLFYSVGIGQISSEVPQNLSASRPQDRQFILSSKKLLLSDSGFYLCAWVTASNYGYTFGSGTRLTVV.

The V call is TRBV27, the J call TRBJ2-5; 7 nucleotides match TRBD2. CDR3 size: 15 residues. The trim removed 4 bases at V and 5 bases at J, leaving 10 bases unmatched. CDR1 and CDR2 (germline): MNHEY, SMNVEV (reference sequence). The CDR3 region is CASSSPGRGEETQYF. CDR3 coding DNA: TGTGCCAGCAGTTCTCCGGGACGGGGGGAGGAGACCCAGTACTTC.

The V gene is TRBV7-2, the J gene TRBJ2-2; 8 nucleotides match TRBD2. The V and J ends lost 10 bases and 5 bases, in that order; junction bases with no gene match: 6. The germline V gene encodes CDR1 SGHTA and CDR2 FQGNSA. The CDR3 has 13 residues. In DNA form, the CDR3 reads TGTGCCAAGGGTCAGCGGGAGACCGGGGAGCTGTTTTTT. It encodes CAKGQRETGELFF. The whole variable domain, remainder taken from reference TRBV7-2 and TRBJ2-2, is GAGVSQSPSNKVTEKGKDVELRCDPISGHTALYWYRQSLGQGLEFLIYFQGNSAPDKSGLPSDRFSAERTGGSVSTLTIQRTQQEDSAVYLCAKGQRETGELFFGEGSRLTVL.

The chain is built from TRBV7-8 and TRBJ1-3; 8 bases agree with TRBD1. Germline CDR1 is SGHVS and CDR2 is FQNEAQ. The CDR3 runs to 15 residues. The J segment lost 1 base and the V segment lost 5 bases, leaving 4 bases of the junction unmatched. In DNA, the CDR3 is TGTGCCAGCAGCCATGGGACAGGTTCTGGAAACACCATATATTTT. Its protein product is CASSHGTGSGNTIYF.

This chain links TRBV5-1 with TRBJ2-2; possible D gene TRBD1, 5 bases. Germline V CDR1 and CDR2: SGHRS, YFSETQ. CDR3 size: 18 residues. Trimming pared 0 bases from V and 4 bases from J, leaving 19 bases between. This chain's CDR3 is CASSLGNSGQARTGELFF. CDR3 nucleotides: TGCGCCAGCAGCTTGGGGAACTCAGGGCAGGCCCGCACCGGGGAGCTGTTTTTT.

The chain combines TRBV7-6 with TRBJ2-7, with D unresolved. V dropped 5 bases and J dropped 1 base, with 9 bases sitting between them. Germline CDR1 is SGHVS and CDR2 is FNYEAQ. This CDR3 has 13 amino acids. The CDR3 spells CASSQDLSYEQYF. The CDR3 DNA follows: TGTGCCAGCAGCCAAGACTTGTCCTACGAGCAGTACTTC.

This chain links TRBV7-3 with TRBJ2-3; 7 bases agree with TRBD2. The CDR3 runs 15 residues. Germline V lookup: CDR1 SGHTA, CDR2 FQGTGA. Trimming at V came to 5 bases and at J to 1 base, leaving 6 bases not matched to a gene. The CDR3 sequence: CASSLGLGGTDTQYF. In nucleotides, the CDR3 is TGTGCCAGCAGCCTAGGACTAGGGGGCACAGATACGCAGTATTTT.

Only a few counts were recorded for this clone. The chain is built from TRBV11-2 and TRBJ2-7; 8 positions agree with TRBD1. Germline lookup yields CDR1 SGHAT and CDR2 FQNNGV. The CDR3 sequence is 17 residues long. The V segment lost 4 bases and the J segment 2 bases; nucleotides outside the gene matches: 13. The CDR3 sequence: CASSSLRRQGRAYEQYF. Written as DNA, the CDR3 is TGTGCCAGCAGCTCCCTACGTAGACAGGGGCGAGCCTACGAGCAGTACTTC.

This rearrangement joins TRBV5-6 to TRBJ1-1; D gene uncertain. The CDR3 spans 14 residues. Between the trimmed V and J ends, which lost 4 bases and 5 bases, there was a span of 15 bases. Germline V gene data show CDR1 as SGHDT and CDR2 as YYEEEE. The CDR3: CASSTLAGGTEAFF. As DNA, the CDR3 is TGTGCCAGCAGCACTTTGGCCGGAGGGACTGAAGCTTTCTTT.

This clone was found a few times. A read error may produce the germline difference seen at one junction end. This rearrangement joins TRBV2 to TRBJ1-5; D is unclear. The CDR3 runs to 14 residues. CDR1 is SNHLY, CDR2 FYNNEI, per germline. The CDR3 loop reads CASSLRGGNQPQHF. The CDR3 DNA reads TGTGCCAGCAGTCTCCGGGGAGGCAACCAGCCCCAGCATTTT.

The CDR3 DNA sequence: TGTGCCAGTAGGGCCCAGGGGACTGAAGCTTTCTTT. Translation: CASRAQGTEAFF. The chain joins TRBV19 to TRBJ1-1; the D gene is possibly TRBD1 (6 bases). V shed 6 bases and J shed 5 bases, with 10 bases lying between them. The CDR3 loop spans 12 amino acids. The germline gives CDR1 LNHDA, CDR2 SQIVND (reference sequence).

This chain connects TRBV28 to TRBJ1-5; D is uncertain. CDR1 and CDR2 from the germline V gene are MDHEN and SYDVKM. The CDR3 is made up of 14 amino acids. Trimming shortened V by 2 bases and J by 4 bases, and 9 bases separated the two germline ends. CDR3 sequence (DNA): TGTGCCAGCAGTTTAGAGGGCTCGAATCAGCCCCAGCATTTT. This codes for CASSLEGSNQPQHF.

This clone has just one count. CDR3 protein: CASSRLLGTGGHYGYTF. DNA for the CDR3: TGTGCCAGCAGCCGGCTTTTGGGGACAGGCGGCCACTATGGCTACACCTTC. The chain carries TRBV28 and TRBJ1-2; 8 bases are a match to TRBD1. The trim removed 6 bases at V and 3 bases at J, leaving 15 bases unmatched. This CDR3 is 17 amino acids long. Per the germline V gene, CDR1 is MDHEN and CDR2 is SYDVKM.

The rearrangement links TRBV7-2 to TRBJ1-4, with TRBD1 as a possible D gene (5 bases). CDR3 length: 11 residues. The germline CDR1 and CDR2 sequences are SGHTA and FQGNSA. Trimming cost V 11 bases and J 6 bases, with 10 bases left between them. CDR3 bases: TGTGCCGACCGACAGTATGAAAAACTGTTTTTT. Its protein is CADRQYEKLFF.